This T cell receptor (beta chain) was obtained from a study of cytomegalovirus exposure and HLA in healthy donors (dated 2017 in TCRdb). For the wider study: In an earlier analysis of 550 to 750 of the donors, under 300 Gb of sequence data and 90 million to 120 million unique TCR beta sequences from about 180 million T cells were reported. HLA typing included class I and class II loci at four-digit resolution. The study combined high-throughput TCR immunosequencing, statistical association of individual TCRs with disease status, and machine learning to predict cytomegalovirus infection status. In an earlier analysis of about 590 of the donors, high-throughput TCR beta sequencing was used to judge whether each TCR beta V gene segment behaved as functional or pseudogenic. The study used immunosequencing to profile the T cell repertoires of approximately 690 subjects and linked those repertoires to cytomegalovirus serostatus. A handful of DR-DQ haplotypes were handled as single units for association and clustering because linkage in the cohort was strong. In the later analysis, no new phenotypic data were used to find candidate immune exposures; instead, reliance was placed on TCR beta sequences and their occurrence across donors. Among about 400 genotyped donors of the cohort, an average of around 250,000 unique TCR beta nucleotide sequences was sequenced per donor, of which about 19% were non-productive. Every repertoire in the discovery cohort had been generated on one and the same sequencing platform. Roughly 300 gigabases of sequencing data and approximately 84 million unique TCR sequences were included in an early release covering roughly 600 HLA-typed donors. Donor age, sex, ethnicity and CMV serostatus were compiled alongside the repertoire data. A separate validation cohort of roughly 120 different subjects was used in addition to the approximately 640-subject first cohort. The number of donors typed differed by locus, with roughly 620-640 for A, B, C, DRB1 and DQB1, roughly 520 for DQA1, approximately 580 for DPA1, and approximately 470 for DPB1. The study aimed to test whether signatures of past pathogen exposure could be identified by cataloging public T cell receptors. Of the roughly 400 genotyped donors, 65% to 90% fell in the genetic ancestry cluster associated with self-reported Caucasian donors. A later analysis re-examined previously published TCR beta repertoires from more than 650 donors and added high-resolution HLA genotyping to investigate patterns of TCR occurrence. A later genetic analysis took genome-wide SNP genotypes for about three fifths of the 666 donors and used that subset as a discovery cohort.

Notes on this clone: Which antigen it targets is not known. Base qualities were left out, and no much larger clone turns up one base away.

In total, fewer than 750 healthy bone marrow donors made up the cohort. At the time of sampling, every cohort member was nominally healthy, though immune exposures that went unrecorded were likely present. The donor tested CMV seropositive and was one of the 289 seropositive cohort members. A peripheral blood sample was collected from each donor, and TCR beta sequencing was performed on peripheral blood mononuclear cells. Genomic DNA was extracted from the blood cell samples with the Qiagen DNeasy Blood Extraction Kit. Study-level results and caveats: Strong co-occurrence of HLA alleles, especially DR and DQ, made assigning TCR associations to individual alleles difficult. In vitro tests confirmed that three of the cytomegalovirus-associated TCR beta chains recognize cytomegalovirus antigens. Compared with equally common non-associated chains, HLA-associated TCR beta chains in a later analysis were more clonally expanded and had lower generation probabilities. In a later analysis, TCR association rates were found to vary across HLA loci, with the most associated TCRs seen for DRB1 alleles and the fewest for HLA-C alleles. According to a later analysis, parvovirus B19, influenza, CMV and Epstein-Barr virus appeared linked to several top co-occurrence clusters. The study listed approximately 150 TCR beta chains as associated with cytomegalovirus. According to the authors, the approach could potentially be generalized to other disease states and immunological phenotypes. Over 15 rarely observed V segments, including chromosome 9 orphons, were excluded from the earlier analysis of 550 to 700 of the donors because counts were too low. Correlated functional status among segregating V segments might reflect linkage disequilibrium, but an unknown experimental factor could not be ruled out. Sequencing depth was assumed to be roughly uniform across donors in the presence/absence analyses, though that assumption may not hold. A cluster of highly shared sequence variants was judged likely to be a technical artifact of the sequencing pipeline. For the cohort, immune exposure information was limited to CMV serostatus. A later analysis found that most CMV-associated TCR beta chains appeared HLA-restricted, with HLA associations seemingly driven largely by CMV exposure. According to a later genetic analysis, donors in an Asian-associated ancestry cluster had fewer N-insertions in productive TCRs than the approximately 670-donor mean. While some public TCRs were present in many individuals, most TCR sequences turned up only very rarely across donors. Some IMGT-functional V segments, including TRBV6-2 and TRBV6-3, could not be told apart with the 87-base-pair reads, so those segments were excluded. An earlier analysis of around 500 of the donors showed that most TCR beta V segments appeared in productive rearrangements either about 87% or about 30% of the time, which broadly matched IMGT annotations. Because HLA typing was unavailable for some donors at each locus, only the typed subset was used in association tests. In this cohort, only TCR beta chains were sequenced, and detectable features were limited by the absence of alpha or paired-chain data. A further reported finding was that TCR beta sequences accurately predicted the HLA-A and HLA-B alleles for most subjects in the first cohort. Specific HLA alleles were associated with around 18,000 TCR beta sequences at a false discovery rate of 0.05 in a later analysis. V-gene and J-gene trimming of TCR beta chains was associated with a missense DCLRE1C variant in a later genetic analysis, and the association was replicated in an independent cohort. The classifier was reported to diagnose cytomegalovirus status with high specificity and sensitivity in both the original and validation cohorts.

V and J lose 5 bases and 3 bases, and a span of 10 bases separates them. CDR1 and CDR2 are drawn from the germline V gene (reference sequence): SEHNR, FQNEAQ. Including cysteine and phenylalanine, the CDR3 has 13 amino acids. The only DNA kept is the CDR3, 39 bases in frame from the first base. Library prep was done by the immunoSEQ multiplex PCR assay. For the multiplex PCR, a mixture combining 60 forward primers for TCR Vbeta segments and 13 reverse primers for TCR Jbeta segments was used. The CDR3 region of rearranged TCR beta genes was amplified from genomic DNA by a multiplex PCR assay. On the Illumina HiSeq System, the amplified TCR beta libraries were sequenced as 87-base-pair reads. In the original analysis: A later analysis tallied 75 million to 95 million unique TCR beta chains across the 666 repertoires, and about 10 million of those chains were shared by two or more donors. Raw reads were error-corrected and collapsed into unique sequences with a nearest-neighbor algorithm that merged closely related sequences to remove PCR and sequencing errors. To assign V, D and J gene segments, CDR3 sequences were aligned to IMGT reference sequences. For a sequence to be retained, a match of at least six nucleotides to both a V gene segment and a J gene segment was required. A rearrangement was called productive if the CDR3 had no stop codons and remained in frame with V and J, and every other rearrangement was called non-productive. Following IMGT convention, CDR3 was defined as the stretch from the second conserved V-encoded cysteine to the conserved J-encoded phenylalanine. In an earlier analysis of 500 to 650 of the donors, sequences lacking an unambiguous match to a single V gene segment were excluded. An earlier analysis of 450 to 650 of the donors called V segments functional above 56.7% productive rearrangements and segregating when the between-donor standard deviation exceeded 5%. A statistical classification framework was developed to diagnose cytomegalovirus status using the catalog of TCR beta chain sequences. A later analysis assigned V and J genes by comparing TCR nucleotide sequences with IMGT/GENE-DB human TR gene sequences. A later analysis assigned CDR3 sequences and most-parsimonious VDJ recombination scenarios with the TCRdist pipeline. A later analysis defined each TCR beta chain by its CDR3 amino acid sequence plus V-gene family, and excluded reads lacking a unique V-gene family. In a later analysis, several hundred highly shared, low-generation-probability nucleotide sequences were removed to address suspected cross-contamination and a sequencing artifact. In a later analysis, a clonal expansion index for each public chain was calculated from normalized within-repertoire ranks of inferred template counts. Generation probabilities in a later analysis came from a VDJ recombination model fitted to out-of-frame rearrangements, and those results were checked against IGoR. A later analysis scored TCR-TCR, TCR-HLA and TCR-CMV co-occurrence with hypergeometric tests, applying a repertoire-size bias correction to TCR pairs. To estimate false discovery rates, a later analysis permuted the HLA or CMV assignments 20 times. In a later analysis, co-occurring TCRs were grouped with DBSCAN, and TCRdist sequence similarity was added when clustering was performed within HLA-allele-positive subsets. Co-occurrence clustering excluded repertoires with fewer than 30,000 or more than 120,000 public chains, plus five with anomalous nucleotide sharing. Here the immuneACCESS table is served through TCRdb, limited to in-frame sequences with V and J called. Missing clones are a known gap in these copies; in checked studies unresolved V genes cover under half, and the rest lacks a known reason. V, J and clone size are those of that table, while D and trimming were read from the DNA. The sample includes about 180,000 clones, with 65% to 85% observed a single time. The ten biggest clones cover 1.3% to 1.5% of the sample.

Sequencing input: PBMCs. The chain is made from TRBV7-9 and TRBJ1-2; a weak D assignment points to TRBD1 (5 bases agree). This sequence was found in a girl between 10 and 17 years old in good health and CMV-seropositive. The CDR3 has the sequence CASSDAGHYGYTF. The sequenced DNA: TGTGCCAGCAGCGACGCGGGACACTATGGCTACACCTTC.